The rows below give T cell receptor beta chains drawn from one sample of a study of T cell clonotyping in hematopoietic cell transplantation. Repertoires were generated with immunoSEQ multiplex PCR, while TCRdb's copy carries only in-frame clones and drops some. The sample gives nearly 9,000 clones, roughly 93% of which show up once; 5.7% is in the top ten. Sample: PBMCs, taken 100 days after allogeneic stem cell transplant. These receptors all come from a male patient aged 45-60 years who had an allogeneic stem cell transplant from a related donor, so T cells may come from the graft donor. Some clones in this sample may be carry-over from other donors' samples. The CDR3 runs from the conserved cysteine through the conserved F or W. The D gene is left open where the match is weak. A row's size may be missing; if present it is once, few, many or a size class.

j_gene: TRBJ2-1; abundance: .; d_gene: TRBD2; v_gene: TRBV5-6; CDR3nt: TGTGCCAGCAGCTTGGCCCATAGCGGGATTTCTTTCAATGAGCAGTTCTTC; CDR3aa: CASSLAHSGISFNEQFF
j_gene: TRBJ2-7; abundance: .; d_gene: TRBD1; v_gene: TRBV2; CDR3nt: TGTGCCAGCAGGGGACAGGGACCCTACGAGCAGTACTTC; CDR3aa: CASRGQGPYEQYF
j_gene: TRBJ2-7; abundance: .; d_gene: .; v_gene: TRBV10-3; CDR3nt: TGTGCCATCAATGAAGGGTCAGGTTCTTCCTACGAGCAGTACTTC; CDR3aa: CAINEGSGSSYEQYF
j_gene: TRBJ1-6; abundance: .; d_gene: .; v_gene: TRBV28; CDR3nt: TGTGCCAGCACCACTCTCACGGAAGATAATTCACCCCTCCACTTT; CDR3aa: CASTTLTEDNSPLHF
j_gene: TRBJ1-3; abundance: .; d_gene: TRBD1; v_gene: TRBV7-2; CDR3nt: TGTGCCAGCAGTTGGGACAGGGGTGGAAACACCATATATTTT; CDR3aa: CASSWDRGGNTIYF
j_gene: TRBJ2-5; abundance: .; d_gene: .; v_gene: TRBV6-5; CDR3nt: TGTGCCAGCAGCCACCAAGAGACCCAGTACTTC; CDR3aa: CASSHQETQYF
j_gene: TRBJ1-5; abundance: .; d_gene: .; v_gene: TRBV6-1; CDR3nt: TGTGCCAGCAGTGAAAGTCTTTGGTTAGTAACGGATCAGCCCCAGCATTTT; CDR3aa: CASSESLWLVTDQPQHF
j_gene: TRBJ2-7; abundance: .; d_gene: .; v_gene: TRBV27; CDR3nt: TGTGCCAGCAGCCCAGCCCGAGGATCCTACGAGCAGTACTTC; CDR3aa: CASSPARGSYEQYF
j_gene: TRBJ2-2; abundance: .; d_gene: .; v_gene: TRBV10-1; CDR3nt: TGCGCCAGCAGTGAGTTCGGCAGGCCGGTCCCTTCGAACACCGGGGAGCTGTTTTTT; CDR3aa: CASSEFGRPVPSNTGELFF
j_gene: TRBJ2-6; abundance: .; d_gene: .; v_gene: TRBV15; CDR3nt: TGTGCCACCAGCGGCGGGACAGCTGGGGCCAACGTCCTGACTTTC; CDR3aa: CATSGGTAGANVLTF
j_gene: TRBJ2-2; abundance: .; d_gene: .; v_gene: TRBV6-4; CDR3nt: TGTGCCAGCAGTGACAGGGACACCGGGGAGCTGTTTTTT; CDR3aa: CASSDRDTGELFF
j_gene: TRBJ2-7; abundance: once; d_gene: TRBD2; v_gene: TRBV5-1; CDR3nt: TGCGCCAGCAGCTCCGGGACTAGCGGGAGGGCTGCAGGCGAGCAGTACTTC; CDR3aa: CASSSGTSGRAAGEQYF
j_gene: TRBJ1-1; abundance: .; d_gene: .; v_gene: TRBV29-1; CDR3nt: TGCAGCGTGCGGGATGGGATGCGAACAGGGACTGAAGCTTTCTTT; CDR3aa: CSVRDGMRTGTEAFF
j_gene: TRBJ2-3; abundance: .; d_gene: .; v_gene: TRBV7-7; CDR3nt: TGTGCTAGCAGCTTGGCGGAGGCAGATACGCAGTATTTT; CDR3aa: CASSLAEADTQYF
j_gene: TRBJ1-4; abundance: .; d_gene: .; v_gene: TRBV2; CDR3nt: TGTGCCAGCAGCTTCGACAGGCAGGTTGAAAAACTGTTTTTT; CDR3aa: CASSFDRQVEKLFF
j_gene: TRBJ1-4; abundance: .; d_gene: .; v_gene: TRBV5-6; CDR3nt: TGTGCCAGCAGCTATCGGGAAAAACTGTTTTTT; CDR3aa: CASSYREKLFF
j_gene: TRBJ1-1; abundance: .; d_gene: .; v_gene: TRBV7-2; CDR3nt: TGTGCCAGCAGCTTAGGGGGAGGGAACACTGAAGCTTTCTTT; CDR3aa: CASSLGGGNTEAFF
j_gene: TRBJ1-2; abundance: .; d_gene: TRBD1; v_gene: TRBV7-9; CDR3nt: TGTGCCAGCAGCCCGGGACAGGGCCCCTCGGGCTACACCTTC; CDR3aa: CASSPGQGPSGYTF
j_gene: TRBJ1-1; abundance: .; d_gene: .; v_gene: TRBV2; CDR3nt: TGTGCCAGCAGCTCCCCAGGCAGTTACACTGAAGCTTTCTTT; CDR3aa: CASSSPGSYTEAFF
j_gene: TRBJ2-5; abundance: .; d_gene: .; v_gene: TRBV21-1; CDR3nt: TGTGCCAGCAGCCCCCATGGAGATGGCGGGGGAGGGACCCAGTACTTC; CDR3aa: CASSPHGDGGGGTQYF
j_gene: TRBJ1-2; abundance: .; d_gene: TRBD1; v_gene: TRBV28; CDR3nt: TGTGCCAGCAGTTTGGCCCCAGGGGGCCCTAACTATGGCTACACCTTC; CDR3aa: CASSLAPGGPNYGYTF
j_gene: TRBJ1-4; abundance: .; d_gene: .; v_gene: TRBV28; CDR3nt: TGTGCCAGCAGTTGGGTGACGGCAACTAATGAAAAACTGTTTTTT; CDR3aa: CASSWVTATNEKLFF
j_gene: TRBJ1-2; abundance: .; d_gene: .; v_gene: TRBV7-2; CDR3nt: TGTGCCAGCAGCCCCGACTCCTCCTATGGCTACACCTTC; CDR3aa: CASSPDSSYGYTF
j_gene: TRBJ2-7; abundance: once; d_gene: TRBD1; v_gene: TRBV19; CDR3nt: TGTGCCAGTAGTAAAGGGGGCCTCTACGAGCAGTACTTC; CDR3aa: CASSKGGLYEQYF
j_gene: TRBJ1-1; abundance: .; d_gene: .; v_gene: TRBV6-6; CDR3nt: TGTGCCAGCAGTTACGGAGGGGACACTGAAGCTTTCTTT; CDR3aa: CASSYGGDTEAFF
j_gene: TRBJ1-5; abundance: .; d_gene: .; v_gene: TRBV19; CDR3nt: TGTGCCAGTAGTATTTCGGGTTGGGGCAATCAGCCCCAGCATTTT; CDR3aa: CASSISGWGNQPQHF
j_gene: TRBJ1-5; abundance: .; d_gene: TRBD1; v_gene: TRBV28; CDR3nt: TGTGCCAGCAGCCGGACCGGGACAGCACATCAGCCCCAGCATTTT; CDR3aa: CASSRTGTAHQPQHF
j_gene: TRBJ1-1; abundance: .; d_gene: .; v_gene: TRBV7-9; CDR3nt: TGTGCCAGCACCGACAGGACGGGCTCTGAAGCTTTCTTT; CDR3aa: CASTDRTGSEAFF
j_gene: TRBJ1-2; abundance: .; d_gene: .; v_gene: TRBV28; CDR3nt: TGTGCCAGCAACCCGCCAGGGGTTAACTATGGCTACACCTTC; CDR3aa: CASNPPGVNYGYTF
j_gene: TRBJ2-7; abundance: .; d_gene: TRBD1; v_gene: TRBV29-1; CDR3nt: TGCAGCGTTGAGACAGGGAGTTCCTACGAGCAGTACTTC; CDR3aa: CSVETGSSYEQYF
j_gene: TRBJ2-7; abundance: few; d_gene: TRBD2; v_gene: TRBV15; CDR3nt: TGTGCCACCAGCGCCCAAGGACTAGCGGGTTCCTACGAGCAGTACTTC; CDR3aa: CATSAQGLAGSYEQYF